This TCR beta chain was recovered during a study of graft-versus-host responses after intestinal transplantation. The repertoire was sequenced with immunoSEQ multiplex PCR; TCRdb's copy has only in-frame clones and lacks some. Among tens of thousands of clones, roughly 90% were seen once, and the ten largest hold less than 2%. Germline V gene lookup returns CDR1 SEHNR and CDR2 FQNEAQ (reference sequence). Deletions cut 7 bases from V and 1 base from J, with 10 bases between. This CDR3 comprises 13 residues. The source is a human patient who received an intestinal transplant, so some T cells may come from the graft donor. The chain employs TRBV7-9 and TRBJ1-1; D is uncertain. The specimen was PBMCs, collected 26 days after transplant. CDR3 amino acids: CASTTTENTEAFF. The CDR3 DNA follows: TGTGCCAGCACCACAACAGAGAACACTGAAGCTTTCTTT.